This T cell receptor beta chain was captured in a study of CD8+CD57+ T cells in acquired aplastic anemia (dated by TCRdb to the late 2010s). With respect to the entire study: DNA extracted from sorted CD4+ and CD8+ cells had a mean of about 3 ug, with a range of roughly 0.2 to 30 ug. CD8+CD57+ expansion was defined as a frequency above the mean frequency observed in healthy subjects. Summary of the overall study and its limitations: Between patients and healthy controls, no significant difference in CD8+ Simpson's diversity was found (P=0.060). Twenty-nine CD8+ CDR3 sequences were found to be shared between patients and controls, but these sequences appeared to be highly expressed in patients and within the immunodominant clones of the patients.

As to this clonotype: It lacks a known antigen. Base qualities were left out, and no much larger clone turns up one base away.

Genomic DNA served as template for TCR beta VDJ combination and CDR3 sequence profiling. An Illumina HiSeq 2000 was used for TCR repertoire sequencing. The study's own analysis went as follows. TRBV/TRBJ rearrangement plots, CDR3 size and DJ length profiles, and Simpson's diversity index were used to evaluate the repertoires. Whichever DNA sequence was most abundant in the deep sequencing data was defined as the immunodominant clone. CDR3 amino acid sequences were checked for sharing across subjects and were also compared against the VDJdb database and published repertoires. TCRdb reworked the public reads: Q25 trimming with fastp, MiXCR clone assembly, productive beta chains retained. Each CDR3 protein appears once, grouped with its most common genes and DNA. V and J calls and clone size were set by TCRdb, not the authors. The sample contains about 290,000 distinct CDR3 sequences, about 50% of them found a single time. The ten largest make up under 1.5% of the sample.

The patients picked for sequencing were ones in whom flow cytometry had shown an expansion of CD8+CD57+ cells. Severe acquired aplastic anemia was diagnosed in all patients according to International Study of Aplastic Anemia and Agranulocytosis and Camitta criteria. No therapy had been received by the patients at the time of blood sampling. TCR repertoires of sorted CD4+ and CD8+ blood T cells from severe aplastic anemia patients and healthy subjects were deep-sequenced in the study. In the USA, patient enrollment took place under clinicaltrials.gov protocols 00001620, 01623167, 00001397, 00071045, 00081523 and 00961064. Ficoll-Paque density gradient centrifugation was used to isolate peripheral blood mononuclear cells. Before DNA extraction, CD4+ and CD8+ T cells were sorted by FACS or by magnetic beads. Input material: sorted CD4+, CD8+, or CD8+CD57+ T cells (not recorded which) from PBMCs. This TCR derives from a human donor with aplastic anemia.

The CDR3 loop reads CASPRNTEAFF. The sequenced DNA: TGTGCCAGCCCGCGGAACACTGAAGCTTTCTTT. Here the chain combines TRBV7-3 and TRBJ1-1, with no confidently assigned D gene. CDR3 length: 11 amino acids, cysteine to phenylalanine. Only the CDR3 region is kept as DNA, spanning 33 bases read in frame from base 1. V is clipped by 8 bases and J by 1 base, and the sequence between their germline boundaries is 5 bases long. Reading the germline V gene gives CDR1 SGHTA and CDR2 FQGTGA.